The clone carrying this T cell receptor (beta chain) was counted only a few times. What it binds is not known. The sample comes from a study of T cells after yellow fever vaccination. Whole-study findings and limits: Researchers noted that a small share of clonotypes showed up in both CD4 and CD8 compartments. Contamination of FACS-sorted repertoires by abundant clonotypes from the bulk population could occur.

The ends were cut back, 2 bases at V and 5 bases at J, with 12 bases in the middle. The CDR3 is made up of 14 amino acids. As TCR cDNA was made by 5'RACE template switching, a universal primer site and UMIs were added. TCRdb reprocessed the 5' RACE reads with MiXCR, giving one entry per CDR3 protein. The sample contains 300,000 to 400,000 distinct CDR3 sequences, around 10% of which appear only once. The chain has TRBV12-3 or TRBV12-4 and TRBJ2-5; D is unresolved. The sequencing used CD4+ T cells sorted from PBMCs, collected 45 days after the yellow fever booster vaccination. The sequence was obtained from a man younger than 35 who received the YFV17D yellow fever vaccine. CDR3 nucleotide sequence: TGTGCCAGCAGTTTACCGTTTATCGGGGAGACCCAGTACTTC. Translated: CASSLPFIGETQYF.